This T cell receptor beta chain was sequenced in a study of blood T cell repertoires in COVID-19 (dated by TCRdb to between 2020 and 2021). For the study in its entirety: The collaborator samples originated in the United States, Italy and Spain and spanned the acute and convalescent phases of COVID-19. The material from the prospective study consisted of cDNA or gDNA derived from T cells, B-cell-depleted T cells, or PBMCs. Deeply sampled blood TCRbeta repertoires from subjects exposed to, actively infected with, or recovered from COVID-19 were included in the dataset. A freely available public database, intended as a resource for researchers studying the immune response to SARS-CoV-2, is where the repertoires were released. The samples were drawn from the first 160 participants of the ongoing ImmuneRACE study and from 1,254 subjects provided by 6 global collaborators. Sample metadata almost always included a de-identified subject ID, COVID-19 status, age in years and sex. Where available, HLA class I and class II types were taken from metadata supplied by the sample provider and were not determined by assay-based typing.

Worth noting for this clone: Its antigen is not yet known. Base-call qualities are not available, and no considerably larger clone is one nucleotide away.

The CDR3, from cysteine to phenylalanine, totals 14 residues. Only the CDR3 part of the read is kept: 42 bases, read in frame from the first base. CDR1 is given as SGHAT and CDR2 as FQNNGV, both from the germline V gene. The junction shows trimming of 1 base on V and 1 base on J, plus 7 bases between the germline ends. General study outcomes and caveats: The quantity of clinical and demographic metadata differed by source and by participant and was supplied without curation.

TCRbeta CDR3 regions were amplified from genomic DNA by means of the immunoSEQ Assay, a bias-controlled multiplex PCR. On the authors' methods: Nucleated cell counts per sample were estimated from amplification of reference gene primers within the assay. To quantify the absolute abundance of each unique TCRbeta CDR3 rearrangement, sequence reads were collapsed and filtered. For each sample, productive Simpson clonality was calculated as the square root of Simpson's diversity index over productive rearrangements. This immuneACCESS table, as held by TCRdb, lists in-frame sequences with V and J called but not all clones. Of the missing ones, under half trace to an unresolved V gene in checked studies; the others have no known cause. The V and J calls and the clone size are those of that table, but D and trimming were determined from the DNA. The sample profile shows 350,000 or so clones; 80% to 95% of them were found once. Roughly 20% of the sample lies in the top ten.

Participants in the prospective study were enrolled through a virtual design, were aged roughly 18 to 100 years, and lived in approximately 25 United States geographic areas. Cohort assignment in the prospective study relied on participant-reported clinical history from a screening survey and a study questionnaire. Recovered participants in ImmuneRACE Cohort 3 were defined by two consecutive negative NP/OP PCR tests, clearance by a healthcare professional, or resolution of symptoms. Each participant in the prospective study had whole blood, serum and a nasopharyngeal or oropharyngeal swab collected by mobile phlebotomists. Participants in the prospective study had the option to provide additional blood draws and questionnaires over a roughly two-month period. Before DNA extraction, blood samples from the prospective study were shipped at room temperature or frozen.

Recombination connected TRBV11-2 to TRBJ1-1; there is no confident call for the D gene. Input material: PBMCs or T cells enriched from blood (not recorded which). This receptor was identified in a woman in her twenties or thirties who had recovered from COVID-19. The base sequence is TGTGCCAGCAGCTTAGGGGAGGGGAACACTGAAGCTTTCTTT. Its protein is CASSLGEGNTEAFF.